The clone carrying this TCR beta chain turned up a few times. Its antigen is not identified. This CDR3 is 14 amino acids long. Germline values: CDR1 MDHEN, CDR2 SYDVKM. PCR was performed a second time for roughly 7 to 11 cycles using a sample-barcoded 5' primer and a J-beta primer mix. In TCRdb, the 5' RACE reads were re-called with MiXCR into one record per CDR3 protein. Counted here are more than 650,000 distinct CDR3 sequences, approximately 53% occurring once; the ten biggest clones make up approximately 40%. The data originate from a study of blood T cells in healthy people across ages. Study outcomes and limitations: Relative to aged donors, long-lived donors carried more naive CD4+ cells and displayed higher diversity. Measured against age, TCR beta diversity per million T cells decreased in a roughly linear manner.

The sample taken for sequencing was blood. This sequence joins TRBV28 and TRBJ2-4; 8 positions match TRBD2. The J call is doubtful: the DNA matches TRBJ2-7 better. The source of this sequence is a man older than 75 in good health. Here the CDR3 DNA reads TGTGCCAGCATTACTAGCGGAATGTCCTACGAGCAGTACTTC. Translation gives CASITSGMSYEQYF.